The clone carrying this T cell receptor (beta chain) was observed a handful of times. This entry comes from a study of blood T cell repertoires in COVID-19. Whole-study context: Donors in the United States, Italy and Spain gave samples during acute or convalescent COVID-19. Sources were T cells, B-cell-depleted T cells, or PBMCs; the material itself was cDNA or gDNA.

The CDR3 runs 12 residues. Germline lookup yields CDR1 WSHSY and CDR2 SAAADI. V was cut by 8 bases and J by 2 bases, with 7 bases left in between. Original processing notes: For nucleated cells, counts were estimated from reference gene primer amplification. Method: immunoSEQ multiplex PCR; TCRdb's copy keeps in-frame clones and lacks some. The DNA gave D and trimming, while V, J and clone size come from that table. The data show 40,000 or so clones, with 80% to 90% seen just once and around 13% held by the top ten. The gene calls are TRBV10-2 and TRBJ2-1; D remains ambiguous. The receptor's source is a woman aged 70-85 years in a cohort sampled during active COVID-19. Input material: peripheral blood. This CDR3 is CASCAAYNEQFF. The DNA for the CDR3 is TGCGCCAGCTGCGCGGCCTACAATGAGCAGTTCTTC.